At least ten counts were recorded for the clone carrying this T cell receptor (beta chain). The antigen remains undetermined. The data were taken from a study of T-cell reconstitution after alpha-beta-depleted transplantation in children. The CDR3 is 17 amino acids. Trimming cost V 3 bases and J 2 bases; bases outside gene matches: 10. Using unique molecular identifiers, the investigators prepared the TCRbeta library. Via MiXCR, TCRdb re-called the PCR reads, giving one row per CDR3 protein. The repertoire holds approximately 190,000 distinct CDR3 sequences, about 8.4% seen once, with about a third in the top ten. Whole-study results and caveats: Where some patients showed high TCRbeta diversity at day 60, it came from recipient T cells and thymic progenitors that had survived. Newly produced T cells mostly accounted for T-cell counts and diversity one year post-transplant. Several hundred expanded graft clones reportedly gave rise to the alpha-beta T cells present about two months after transplant.

The receptor was derived from a male patient aged 2 to 10 who had a stem cell transplant for acute myeloid leukemia, so the T cells may come from the graft donor. The sample here was PBMCs, mostly from graft donor cells, taken 360 days after TCRalphabeta/CD19-depleted stem cell transplant. The V gene is TRBV12-3 or TRBV12-4, the J gene TRBJ1-5; TRBD1 aligns across 7 bases. The CDR3 loop is CASSLDRFLLGNQPQHF. The CDR3, as DNA: TGTGCCAGCAGTTTGGACAGGTTCCTGCTTGGCAATCAGCCCCAGCATTTT.